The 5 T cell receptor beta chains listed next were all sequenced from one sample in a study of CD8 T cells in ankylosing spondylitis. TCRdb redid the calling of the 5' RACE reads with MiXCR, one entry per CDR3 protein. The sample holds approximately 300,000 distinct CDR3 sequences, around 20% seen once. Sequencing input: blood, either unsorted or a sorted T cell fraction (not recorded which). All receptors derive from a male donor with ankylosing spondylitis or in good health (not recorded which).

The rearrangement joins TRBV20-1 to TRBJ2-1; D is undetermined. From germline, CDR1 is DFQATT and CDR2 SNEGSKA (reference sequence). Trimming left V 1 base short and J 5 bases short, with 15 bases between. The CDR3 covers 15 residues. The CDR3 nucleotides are TGCAGTGCTAGAGTGGTTCCGGGTAGTAACAATGAGCAGTTCTTC. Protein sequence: CSARVVPGSNNEQFF.

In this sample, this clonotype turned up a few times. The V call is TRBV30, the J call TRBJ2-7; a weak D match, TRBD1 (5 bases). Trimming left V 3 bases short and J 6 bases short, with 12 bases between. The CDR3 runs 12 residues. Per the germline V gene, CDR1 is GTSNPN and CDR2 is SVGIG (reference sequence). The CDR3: CAWSRQGLEQYV. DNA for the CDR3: TGTGCCTGGAGCCGTCAGGGTCTCGAGCAGTACGTC.

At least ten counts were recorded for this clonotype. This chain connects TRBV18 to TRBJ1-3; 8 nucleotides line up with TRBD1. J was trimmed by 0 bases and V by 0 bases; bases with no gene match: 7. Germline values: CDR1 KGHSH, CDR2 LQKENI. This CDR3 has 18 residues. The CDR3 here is CASSPPSGTGHSGNTIYF. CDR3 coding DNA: TGTGCCAGCTCACCACCTTCCGGGACAGGCCACTCTGGAAACACCATATATTTT.

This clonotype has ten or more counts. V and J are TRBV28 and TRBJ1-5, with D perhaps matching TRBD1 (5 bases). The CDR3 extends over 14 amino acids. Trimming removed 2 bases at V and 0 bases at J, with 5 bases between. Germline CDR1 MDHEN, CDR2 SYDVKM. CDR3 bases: TGTGCCAGCAGTTTAAGGGGTAGCAATCAGCCCCAGCATTTT. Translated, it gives CASSLRGSNQPQHF.

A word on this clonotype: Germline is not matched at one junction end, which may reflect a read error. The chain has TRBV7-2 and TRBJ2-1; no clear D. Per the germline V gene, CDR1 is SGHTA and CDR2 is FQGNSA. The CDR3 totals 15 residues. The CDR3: CASSSYQTSHNELFF. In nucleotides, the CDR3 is TGTGCCAGCAGCTCATACCAGACTTCTCACAATGAGCTGTTCTTC.